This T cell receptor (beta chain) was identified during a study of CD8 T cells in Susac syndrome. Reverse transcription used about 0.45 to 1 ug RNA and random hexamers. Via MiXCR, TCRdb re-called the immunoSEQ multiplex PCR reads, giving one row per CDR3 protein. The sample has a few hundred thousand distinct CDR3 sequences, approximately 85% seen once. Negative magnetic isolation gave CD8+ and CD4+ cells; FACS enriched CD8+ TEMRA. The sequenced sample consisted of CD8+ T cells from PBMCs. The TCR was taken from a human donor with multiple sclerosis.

CDR3 amino acids: CASIYWEGDTDTQYF. CDR3 nucleotides: TGTGCCAGCATCTACTGGGAGGGGGACACAGATACGCAGTATTTT. This sequence joins TRBV7-2 and TRBJ2-3; tentative D call: TRBD2 (7 bases). This CDR3 is 15 amino acids long. CDR1 and CDR2 from the germline V gene are SGHTA and FQGNSA. V lost 7 bases and J lost 2, with 16 bases in between.